These 25 T cell receptor beta chains came from one sample sequenced in a study of beta chain features in type 1 diabetes. No cognate antigen is known for these TCRs. Findings and limits, study-wide: A moderate, significant TCRB CDR3 shortening appeared in type 1 diabetes across four CD4+ subsets.

Of the isolated RNA, all was reverse transcribed, and so the sequenced material was expressed TCRB transcripts. Method: immunoSEQ multiplex PCR; TCRdb's copy keeps in-frame clones and lacks some. The table lists hundreds of thousands of clones, around 15% of them singletons. Sequencing was carried out using naive CD4+ T cells from blood. All receptors come from a young man with type 1 diabetes.

This clone was detected a few times. The rearrangement joins TRBV10-3 to TRBJ2-7, with D uncertain. Deletions cut 3 bases from V and 2 bases from J, with 2 bases between. The CDR3 contains 11 residues. Looked up from germline, CDR1 is ENHRY and CDR2 is SYGVKD. The CDR3 DNA follows: TGTGCCATCAGTGAACCCTACGAGCAGTACTTC. Translating it yields CAISEPYEQYF.

V and J are TRBV11-3 and TRBJ2-5, with D maybe TRBD2 (5 bases). The CDR3 totals 13 residues. Trimming left V 1 base short and J 5 bases short, with 8 bases between. In germline, CDR1 is SGHNT, CDR2 YENEEA. The CDR3 loop reads CASSLVDFETQYF. CDR3 DNA: TGTGCCAGCAGCTTAGTGGACTTCGAGACCCAGTACTTC.

The chain carries TRBV6-1 and TRBJ2-2, with unresolved D. Trimming pared 2 bases from V and 1 base from J, leaving 8 bases between. CDR3 size: 15 residues. Germline V CDR1 and CDR2: MNHNS, SASEGT. Written as DNA, the CDR3 is TGTGCCAGCAGTGAAAGGTCCCAGAACACCGGGGAGCTGTTTTTT. Encoded protein: CASSERSQNTGELFF.

The rearrangement uses TRBV30 and TRBJ1-1, with TRBD1 matching over 9 bases. V lost 4 bases and J lost 0; bases outside the gene matches: 3. Per the germline V gene, CDR1 is GTSNPN and CDR2 is SVGIG (reference sequence). The CDR3 has 14 amino acids. In nucleotides, the CDR3 is TGTGCCTGGACCGACAGGGGGGTGAACACTGAAGCTTTCTTT. As protein: CAWTDRGVNTEAFF.

V is TRBV6-5 and J is TRBJ1-1; possibly TRBD1 for D (6 bases). The CDR3 has 14 residues. V lost 6 bases to trimming and J lost 4 bases, with 15 bases between them. In germline, CDR1 is MNHEY, CDR2 SVGAGI. This chain's CDR3 is CASRNSGHLTEAFF. CDR3 bases: TGTGCCAGCAGAAACTCGGGACACCTCACTGAAGCTTTCTTT.

This clone has just a few counts. The V gene is TRBV6-1, the J gene TRBJ2-1; a possible D gene is TRBD1 (6 bases). Trimming pared 6 bases from V and 6 bases from J, leaving 18 bases between. The CDR3 consists of 15 residues. Germline CDR1 is MNHNS and CDR2 is SASEGT. The CDR3: CASRGRQDAGNEQFF. The CDR3 bases are TGTGCCAGCAGGGGCCGACAGGACGCCGGCAATGAGCAGTTCTTC.

In its sample, this clone was seen a few times. The chain couples TRBV7-2 to TRBJ2-1; 10 bases line up with TRBD2. The ends lost 2 bases at V and 9 bases at J; junction bases unmatched: 7. This CDR3 has 15 residues. Per germline, CDR1 SGHTA and CDR2 FQGNSA. Written as DNA, the CDR3 is TGTGCCAGCAGCTTAACCCTAGCGGGGGCTGGTGAGCAGTTCTTC. This translates into CASSLTLAGAGEQFF.

As DNA, the CDR3 is TGTGCCAGCTGTACAGGGTTCTCCACTGAAGCTTTCTTT. It specifies CASCTGFSTEAFF. The V and J genes are TRBV18 and TRBJ1-1; the D gene is possibly TRBD1 (6 bases). The germline gives CDR1 KGHSH, CDR2 LQKENI. The CDR3 extends over 13 amino acids. With 7 bases removed from V and 4 bases from J, the gap between germline ends came to 13 bases. The variable domain in full, completed from reference TRBV18 and TRBJ1-1, reads NAGVMQNPRHLVRRRGQEARLRCSPMKGHSHVYWYRQLPEEGLKFMVYLQKENIIDESGMPKERFSAEFPKEGPSILRIQQVVRGDSAAYFCASCTGFSTEAFFGQGTRLTVV.

This clone occurred a few times. The gene calls are TRBV30 and TRBJ1-1, with TRBD1 as a possible D gene (6 bases). The CDR3 is made up of 14 amino acids. Germline CDR1 and CDR2: GTSNPN and SVGIG (reference sequence). With 3 bases removed from V and 4 bases from J, the gap between germline ends came to 15 bases. Here the CDR3 DNA reads TGTGCCTGGAGGGGAAAAGGGGGGTTCACTGAAGCTTTCTTT. This translates into CAWRGKGGFTEAFF.

Concerning this clone: At the DNA level, this CDR3 is encoded by other sequences in the same sample as well. This sequence joins TRBV11-2 and TRBJ2-5; D remains unclear. Trimming cost V 2 bases and J 0 bases, with 1 base left between them. The length of the CDR3 is 12 residues. From germline, CDR1 is SGHAT and CDR2 FQNNGV. CDR3 nucleotides: TGTGCCAGCAGCTTAAACCAAGAGACCCAGTACTTC. As protein: CASSLNQETQYF. Complete variable domain (other parts from reference TRBV11-2 and TRBJ2-5): EAGVAQSPRYKIIEKRQSVAFWCNPISGHATLYWYQQILGQGPKLLIQFQNNGVVDDSQLPKDRFSAERLKGVDSTLKIQPAKLEDSAVYLCASSLNQETQYFGPGTRLLVL.

The table lists this clone with a few counts. The chain is built from TRBV5-1 and TRBJ2-7; 11 positions agree with TRBD2. Germline V gene data show CDR1 as SGHRS and CDR2 as YFSETQ. The CDR3 is made up of 16 amino acids. The V segment lost 4 bases and the J segment 1 base; nucleotides outside the gene matches: 7. In DNA form, the CDR3 reads TGCGCCAGCAGCGCGCGGACTAGCGGGTCGTCCTACGAGCAGTACTTC. Translation: CASSARTSGSSYEQYF.

This clone was observed a handful of times. The V call is TRBV10-2, the J call TRBJ1-1, with D maybe TRBD1 (5 bases). CDR1 and CDR2 from the germline V gene are WSHSY and SAAADI. There are 15 residues in the CDR3. The V gene lost 2 bases and the J gene lost 5 bases, with 15 bases spanning the gap. In DNA, the CDR3 is TGCGCCAGCAGTGAGATAGGGCAGGGAGGGACTGAAGCTTTCTTT. It specifies CASSEIGQGGTEAFF.

V gene TRBV6-1 combines with J gene TRBJ2-2; 7 nucleotides agree with TRBD1. CDR3 length: 13 amino acids. Germline V lookup: CDR1 MNHNS, CDR2 SASEGT. V lost 7 bases and J lost 6; bases outside the gene matches: 5. This CDR3 is CASIGQVPGELFF. DNA of the CDR3: TGTGCCAGCATCGGACAGGTTCCCGGGGAGCTGTTTTTT.

In this sample, this clone turned up a few times. The chain employs TRBV7-9 and TRBJ2-5; TRBD1 matches at 8 bases. Germline values: CDR1 SEHNR, CDR2 FQNEAQ (reference sequence). This CDR3 spans 16 amino acids. Trimming cost V 5 bases and J 0 bases; bases outside gene matches: 8. CDR3 in DNA: TGTGCCAGCAGCACTCAGGGGGCAACGTACCAAGAGACCCAGTACTTC. Translating gives CASSTQGATYQETQYF.

The CDR3 DNA follows: TGTGCCAGGAACAGGGGTCGTAGCTCCTACGAGCAGTACTTC. Translating it yields CARNRGRSSYEQYF. The V gene is TRBV28, the J gene TRBJ2-7; 7 bases agree with TRBD1. Germline V CDR1 and CDR2: MDHEN, SYDVKM. The trim removed 9 bases at V and 0 bases at J, leaving 8 bases unmatched. The CDR3 has 14 amino acids.

The chain combines TRBV4-1 with TRBJ2-3; 8 bases map to TRBD1. With V trimmed by 6 bases and J by 0 bases, 5 bases remained unmatched. CDR3 length: 15 residues. CDR1 MGHRA and CDR2 YSYEKL come from the germline V gene. In DNA form, the CDR3 reads TGCGCCAGCAGAAGGACAGGGCTAAGCACAGATACGCAGTATTTT. Translation: CASRRTGLSTDTQYF.

This clone was observed a handful of times. This rearrangement joins TRBV20-1 to TRBJ1-2; TRBD1 is a possible D gene (5 bases). Per the germline V gene, CDR1 is DFQATT and CDR2 is SNEGSKA (reference sequence). CDR3 length equals 10 residues. CDR3 residues: CSPGGGGYTF. Here the CDR3 DNA reads TGCTCACCGGGGGGAGGTGGCTACACCTTC.

This chain links TRBV11-2 with TRBJ2-7, with 7 bases identical to TRBD2. CDR3 length: 16 residues. CDR1 SGHAT and CDR2 FQNNGV come from the germline V gene. Trimming cost V 5 bases and J 7 bases; bases outside gene matches: 17. This CDR3 reads CASSPRATSSSGEQYF. The CDR3 DNA reads as TGTGCCAGCAGCCCGAGGGCGACTAGCTCCTCTGGGGAGCAGTACTTC. The variable domain in full, with the rest retrieved from reference TRBV11-2 and TRBJ2-7, is EAGVAQSPRYKIIEKRQSVAFWCNPISGHATLYWYQQILGQGPKLLIQFQNNGVVDDSQLPKDRFSAERLKGVDSTLKIQPAKLEDSAVYLCASSPRATSSSGEQYFGPGTRLTVT.

V and J are TRBV4-2 and TRBJ2-1; D gene unclear. V lost 0 bases, J lost 3 bases, and 9 bases lay in between. The germline V gene has CDR1 LGHNA and CDR2 YNFKEQ. The CDR3 totals 15 residues. The CDR3 sequence: CASSQDRADYNEQFF. In DNA, the CDR3 is TGTGCCAGCAGCCAAGATCGGGCGGACTACAATGAGCAGTTCTTC.

This clone was found a few times. V usage is TRBV30 and J usage is TRBJ1-6; D perhaps matches TRBD1 (5 bases). The CDR3 spans 13 residues. Germline V CDR1 and CDR2: GTSNPN, SVGIG (reference sequence). V was trimmed by 6 bases and J by 10 bases, leaving 16 bases between them. The CDR3 DNA reads as TGTGCCTGTGGTGGCAGGGTAAACTCACCCCTCCACTTT. Amino acid sequence: CACGGRVNSPLHF. The entire variable domain, with the rest obtained from reference TRBV30 and TRBJ1-6, is as follows: SQTIHQWPATLVQPVGSPLSLECTVEGTSNPNLYWYRQAAGRGLQLLFYSVGIGQISSEVPQNLSASRPQDRQFILSSKKLLLSDSGFYLCACGGRVNSPLHFGNGTRLTVT.

Here the CDR3 reads CAREQVSSYNEQFF. As DNA, the CDR3 is TGTGCCAGGGAACAGGTCAGCTCCTACAATGAGCAGTTCTTC. The rearrangement joins TRBV7-2 to TRBJ2-1; D is perhaps TRBD1 (5 bases). This CDR3 is 14 amino acids long. Germline V lookup: CDR1 SGHTA, CDR2 FQGNSA. V was trimmed by 9 bases and J by 0 bases, leaving 12 bases between them.

This clone showed up just a few times. CDR3 amino acids: CATRTAKETQYF. The CDR3 DNA sequence: TGTGCCACCAGGACAGCTAAGGAGACCCAGTACTTC. J is TRBJ2-5 and V is TRBV19, with TRBD1 as a possible D gene (6 bases). This CDR3 is built from 12 residues. The V end was cut by 10 bases, the J end by 5 bases, with 14 bases between. Germline assignment: CDR1 LNHDA and CDR2 SQIVND (reference sequence). Variable domain in full (rest from reference TRBV19 and TRBJ2-5): DGGITQSPKYLFRKEGQNVTLSCEQNLNHDAMYWYRQDPGQGLRLIYYSQIVNDFQKGDIAEGYSVSREKKESFPLTVTSAQKNPTAFYLCATRTAKETQYFGPGTRLLVL.

This clone was recorded a few times. This sequence joins TRBV18 and TRBJ2-7, with 7 bases matching TRBD1. The CDR3 spans 16 residues. V lost 3 bases, J lost 0 bases, and 8 bases stayed unmatched. In germline, CDR1 is KGHSH, CDR2 LQKENI. CDR3 nucleotides: TGTGCCAGCTCACCCATGACAGGGACGAGCTCCTACGAGCAGTACTTC. Residues: CASSPMTGTSSYEQYF.

This clone has more than one count but fewer than ten. The CDR3, as DNA: TGTGCCAGCAGACCAACCGGGGACAGCCTGCCTAAAGCTTTCTTT. It yields the protein CASRPTGDSLPKAFF. V and J are TRBV7-9 and TRBJ1-1, with 7 bases lining up with TRBD1. CDR1 is SEHNR and CDR2 is FQNEAQ in the germline V gene (reference sequence). V dropped 6 bases and J dropped 9; count of bases not matched to a gene: 16. This CDR3 comprises 15 residues.

The rearrangement uses TRBV7-9 and TRBJ1-2; D may be TRBD1 (6 bases). Germline V gives CDR1 SEHNR, CDR2 FQNEAQ (reference sequence). V lost 7 bases, J lost 8 bases, and 14 bases lay in between. The CDR3 sequence is 12 residues long. The CDR3 nucleotides read TGTGCCAGCACCCTGACAGGTGGAGGCTACACCTTC. It codes for CASTLTGGGYTF.